The 24 T cell receptor beta chains below were found in one sample sequenced in a study of CD8+CD57+ T cells in acquired aplastic anemia. Sequencing involved patients with CD8+CD57+ cell expansion previously shown by flow cytometry. Profiles of TCR beta VDJ and CDR3 were generated from a genomic DNA template. TCRdb reprocessed the reads via MiXCR and lists one record per CDR3 protein. The data contain roughly 250,000 distinct CDR3 sequences, approximately 50% of them seen just once; the ten biggest clones take up 7.8%. Sequencing used sorted CD4+, CD8+, or CD8+CD57+ T cells (not recorded which) from PBMCs. These receptors all come from a human donor with aplastic anemia.

As to this clonotype: A much larger clone lies a single base off, so this may be a read error. The V and J genes are TRBV27 and TRBJ2-5; perhaps TRBD1 as D (5 bases). The germline V gene has CDR1 MNHEY and CDR2 SMNVEV (reference sequence). This CDR3 has 13 residues. The CDR3 sequence: CASSPRAGRTRYF. The CDR3 region has the DNA TGTGCCAGCAGTCCCCGGGCAGGGCGGACCCGGTACTTC.

This clonotype showed up many times. The chain has TRBV25-1 and TRBJ1-2; D gene ambiguous. Germline CDR1 reads MGHDK; CDR2 reads SYGVNS. The CDR3 runs 13 residues. The V and J ends lost 7 bases and 2 bases respectively, with 11 bases between them. CDR3 residues: CASMPDSNYGYTF. Here the CDR3 DNA reads TGTGCCAGCATGCCCGATTCCAACTATGGCTACACCTTC.

Points on this clonotype: A much larger clone lies one base from this, so it may be a read error. The rearrangement uses TRBV12-3 or TRBV12-4 and TRBJ1-2; no definite D call. This CDR3 spans 13 amino acids. CDR3 sequence reads: CSSSFQPSHGYTF. For the CDR3, the DNA is TGTTCCAGCAGTTTCCAGCCCAGCCATGGCTACACCTTC.

V usage is TRBV24-1 and J usage is TRBJ2-5, with 7 bases lining up with TRBD1. The J segment lost 9 bases and the V segment lost 4 bases, leaving 10 bases of the junction unmatched. The CDR3 length is 14 residues. CDR1 KGHDR and CDR2 SFDVKD come from the germline V gene. CDR3 nucleotide sequence: TGTGCCACCAGTGACGAAGGGACAGTTATGCCCCAGTACTTC. It specifies CATSDEGTVMPQYF.

This sequence joins TRBV11-2 and TRBJ2-3; TRBD2 might be the D (6 bases). From germline, CDR1 is SGHAT and CDR2 FQNNGV. V was trimmed by 0 bases and J by 1 base, leaving 11 bases between them. This CDR3 contains 16 residues. CDR3 bases: TGTGCCAGCAGCTTAGATGGCGGGGCCCGCACAGATACGCAGTATTTT. Encoded protein: CASSLDGGARTDTQYF.

Comment on this clonotype: Compared with germline, one end of the junction differs, possibly owing to a read error. This sequence joins TRBV27 and TRBJ2-7; a possible D gene is TRBD1 (5 bases). The CDR3 contains 14 residues. The germline V gene has CDR1 MNHEY and CDR2 SMNVEV (reference sequence). This CDR3 is CPSNPTGLSYEQYF. The CDR3 nucleotides are TGTCCCAGCAACCCAACAGGCCTCTCCTACGAGCAGTACTTC.

The chain links TRBV6-6 to TRBJ1-2; 8 positions match TRBD1. Germline CDR1 and CDR2: MNHNY and SVGAGI (reference sequence). The CDR3 consists of 14 residues. The junction had 3 bases not matched to a gene; V was cut back by 0 bases and J by 6 bases. The DNA of the CDR3 is TGTGCCAGCAGTTACTCTTCAGGGGGCGATGGCTACACCTTC. This encodes CASSYSSGGDGYTF.

This clonotype showed up many times. V is TRBV15 and J is TRBJ1-1; no definite D call. The CDR3 is 18 residues long. V was cut by 0 bases and J by 5 bases, with 22 bases left in between. Germline-derived CDR1 and CDR2 are LNHNV and YYDKDF (reference sequence). The CDR3 is CATSREKRTHLPSTEAFF. CDR3 nucleotides: TGTGCCACCAGCAGAGAAAAACGCACCCACCTTCCATCTACTGAAGCTTTCTTT.

This clonotype was observed at least ten times. The chain is built from TRBV6-5 and TRBJ2-7; D not certain. The CDR3 contains 14 residues. V shed 0 bases and J shed 4 bases, with 10 bases lying between them. CDR1 is MNHEY, CDR2 SVGAGI, per germline. The CDR3 sequence is CASSYSRILYEQYF. For the CDR3, the DNA is TGTGCCAGCAGTTACTCAAGGATTTTGTACGAGCAGTACTTC.

This clonotype has only a few counts. Since a much larger clone is just one base distant, this may be a read error. V and J are TRBV2 and TRBJ1-5; no clear D gene. CDR1 SNHLY and CDR2 FYNNEI come from the germline V gene. V dropped 4 bases and J dropped 1 base, with 5 bases sitting between them. The length of the CDR3 is 13 residues. CDR3 DNA sequence: TGTGCCAGCAGTGCGGACAGCAATCAGCCCCAGCATTTT. Protein: CASSADSNQPQHF.

This clonotype was counted a few times. The chain combines TRBV13 with TRBJ2-7; 14 bases are shared with TRBD2. The CDR3 runs 15 residues. Germline CDR1 is PRHDT and CDR2 is FYEKMQ (reference sequence). J lost 2 bases, V lost 5 bases, and 2 bases had no gene match. The CDR3 DNA reads TGTGCCAGCAGCACGACTAGCGGGAGGGCCTACGAGCAGTACTTC. It is translated as CASSTTSGRAYEQYF.

This clonotype appeared a few times. At one end the junction does not follow the germline gene, possibly because of a read error. This rearrangement joins TRBV4-1 to TRBJ2-5, with D possibly TRBD1 on 6 matching bases. The CDR3 is 14 amino acids. CDR1 MGHRA and CDR2 YSYEKL come from the germline V gene. The CDR3 bases are TGCGCCAGCGGCCACCAACAGGGTCAAGAGACCCAGTACTTC. It translates to CASGHQQGQETQYF.

This clonotype was counted only a few times. The junction departs from germline at one end; a sequencing error may be responsible. V and J are TRBV28 and TRBJ1-2; 12 bases match TRBD1. The CDR3 extends over 18 amino acids. Germline CDR1 MDHEN, CDR2 SYDVKM. The DNA of the CDR3 is TGTGCCTGCAGTCCATCCCGGGGACAGGGGGCTGTGAACTATGGCTACACCTTC. The encoded protein is CACSPSRGQGAVNYGYTF.

This sequence joins TRBV20-1 and TRBJ2-7; possibly TRBD2 for D (6 bases). CDR1 and CDR2 (germline): DFQATT, SNEGSKA (reference sequence). Trimming shortened V by 3 bases and J by 2 bases, and 14 bases separated the two germline ends. CDR3 length: 14 residues. CDR3 in amino acids: CSASDSSVTYEQYF. DNA for the CDR3: TGCAGTGCTAGCGACTCTAGCGTGACCTACGAGCAGTACTTC.

This clonotype appeared many times. This sequence joins TRBV7-2 and TRBJ1-5, with a tentative D call TRBD1 (6 bases). V shed 2 bases and J shed 2 bases, with 13 bases lying between them. This CDR3 region has 16 residues. Germline V gene data show CDR1 as SGHTA and CDR2 as FQGNSA. The CDR3 loop reads CASSLYSGGGNQPQHF. CDR3 sequence (DNA): TGTGCCAGCAGCTTATATTCGGGGGGCGGCAATCAGCCCCAGCATTTT.

The V gene is TRBV2, the J gene TRBJ1-2, with a tentative D call TRBD1 (5 bases). Germline CDR1 is SNHLY and CDR2 is FYNNEI. Trimming pared 6 bases from V and 2 bases from J, leaving 13 bases between. The length of the CDR3 is 14 residues. This CDR3 reads CASRGTADNYGYTF. CDR3 bases: TGTGCCAGCAGAGGGACGGCGGACAACTATGGCTACACCTTC.

A remark on this clonotype: A clone one base away is much larger, so this may be a read error. The V gene is TRBV3-1, the J gene TRBJ1-1, with D perhaps matching TRBD1 (5 bases). The V gene's germline CDR1 is LGHDT and CDR2 YNNKEL (reference sequence). CDR3 size: 15 residues. DNA of the CDR3: TGTGCCAGCAGCCAAGAGGGGGTCGACCTCACTGAAGCTCTCTTT. Translation gives CASSQEGVDLTEALF.

As concerns this clonotype: A read error may be the cause here, since a much bigger clone is one base away. The chain links TRBV7-9 to TRBJ2-7, with 9 bases aligning to TRBD2. V was pared by 5 bases and J by 7 bases, with 15 bases of the junction left unmatched. The CDR3 is made up of 16 amino acids. Germline CDR1 is SEHNR and CDR2 is FQNEAQ (reference sequence). The CDR3 loop reads CASSLEVRTSDNEQYF. The CDR3 DNA follows: TGTGCCAGCAGCCTAGAAGTCAGGACTAGCGACAATGAGCAGTACTTC.

The J gene is TRBJ2-7, the V gene TRBV6-6; D not resolved. The germline CDR1 and CDR2 sequences are MNHNY and SVGAGI (reference sequence). This CDR3 region has 14 residues. V lost 4 bases to trimming and J lost 0 bases, with 10 bases between them. The CDR3 protein is CASSWIGNSYEQYV. In DNA form, the CDR3 reads TGTGCCAGCAGTTGGATTGGCAACTCCTACGAGCAGTACGTC.

The chain has TRBV15 and TRBJ2-3; 8 bases map to TRBD2. In germline, CDR1 is LNHNV, CDR2 YYDKDF (reference sequence). Losses at the gene ends were 0 bases for V and 8 bases for J; bases not matched to a gene: 7. The CDR3 length is 15 residues. DNA of the CDR3: TGTGCCACCAGCAGAGATTCAGCGGGGGCTATTACGCAGTATTTT. It is translated as CATSRDSAGAITQYF. The variable domain in full, with the rest retrieved from reference TRBV15 and TRBJ2-3, is DAMVIQNPRYQVTQFGKPVTLSCSQTLNHNVMYWYQQKSSQAPKLLFHYYDKDFNNEADTPDNFQSRRPNTSFCFLDIRSPGLGDTAMYLCATSRDSAGAITQYFGPGTRLTVL.

The V and J genes are TRBV7-6 and TRBJ2-3, with TRBD2 matching 8 bases. V lost 5 bases, J lost 1 base, and 8 bases stayed unmatched. Germline-derived CDR1 and CDR2 are SGHVS and FNYEAQ. This CDR3 comprises 16 residues. The CDR3, as DNA: TGTGCCAGCAGCCCCCGGGGTAGCGGGGGCACAGATACGCAGTATTTT. It translates to CASSPRGSGGTDTQYF.

In this sample, this clonotype turned up a few times. With a much larger clone just one base away, this may be a read error. Since no conserved phenylalanine or tryptophan closes the CDR3, a read error is the likely cause. The J gene is TRBJ2-1, the V gene TRBV20-1; D remains unclear. In germline, CDR1 is DFQATT, CDR2 SNEGSKA (reference sequence). Deletions cut 6 bases from V and 2 bases from J, with 5 bases between. The CDR3 sequence is 11 residues long. The CDR3 loop is CSATPYNEQFL. As DNA, the CDR3 is TGCAGTGCCACACCCTACAATGAGCAGTTCCTC.

This clonotype was counted at least ten times. This chain connects TRBV20-1 to TRBJ2-1; 7 bases fit TRBD2. The CDR3 is made up of 15 amino acids. The V gene end was trimmed by 5 bases and the J gene end by 0 bases; junction bases not matched to a gene: 7. Looked up from germline, CDR1 is DFQATT and CDR2 is SNEGSKA (reference sequence). For the CDR3, the DNA is TGCAGTGCTCGACAAGCGGGATACTCCTACAATGAGCAGTTCTTC. Protein sequence: CSARQAGYSYNEQFF.

This clonotype appeared a few times. CDR3 region: CAFHTGTIYEQYF. The DNA for the CDR3 is TGTGCCTTCCATACAGGGACTATCTACGAGCAGTACTTC. The chain combines TRBV30 with TRBJ2-7, with D possibly being TRBD2 (7 bases). Germline lookup yields CDR1 GTSNPN and CDR2 SVGIG (reference sequence). This CDR3 has 13 residues. The germline V and J ends were trimmed by 7 bases and 3 bases, with 16 bases remaining between them. Drawing the rest from reference TRBV30 and TRBJ2-7, the complete variable domain is SQTIHQWPATLVQPVGSPLSLECTVEGTSNPNLYWYRQAAGRGLQLLFYSVGIGQISSEVPQNLSASRPQDRQFILSSKKLLLSDSGFYLCAFHTGTIYEQYFGPGTRLTVT.